Below are 16 T cell receptor beta chains sequenced from a single sample in a study of Graves' ophthalmopathy and Graves' hyperthyroidism. RNA transcripts were the template, and TCR beta CDR3 regions were amplified from them. RT-PCR was first run with HTBI primers, then multiplex PCR in a second round. In TCRdb, the multiplex PCR reads were re-called with MiXCR into one record per CDR3 protein. This sample has approximately 700,000 distinct CDR3 sequences; approximately 39% occur once, and the top ten carry roughly 3%. The sequencing input was peripheral blood. These receptors all stem from an adult man with Graves' ophthalmopathy.

This clonotype occurred many times. J is TRBJ2-7 and V is TRBV11-2; the D gene is possibly TRBD2 (6 bases). The V gene lost 4 bases and the J gene lost 6 bases, with 19 bases spanning the gap. Germline V gives CDR1 SGHAT, CDR2 FQNNGV. There are 15 residues in the CDR3. This CDR3 is CASSSFPPAGSEQYF. Written as DNA, the CDR3 is TGTGCCAGCAGCTCGTTCCCACCGGCGGGAAGCGAGCAGTACTTC. Full variable domain (outside the CDR3, taken from reference TRBV11-2 and TRBJ2-7): EAGVAQSPRYKIIEKRQSVAFWCNPISGHATLYWYQQILGQGPKLLIQFQNNGVVDDSQLPKDRFSAERLKGVDSTLKIQPAKLEDSAVYLCASSSFPPAGSEQYFGPGTRLTVT.

In its sample, this clonotype was seen a few times. CDR3 DNA sequence: TGTGCCAGCAGCTTAACTAGCGGGGGACCGAACACCGGGGAGCTGTTTTTT. Translation: CASSLTSGGPNTGELFF. This chain links TRBV7-3 with TRBJ2-2; 9 positions agree with TRBD2. Germline V gives CDR1 SGHTA, CDR2 FQGTGA. The CDR3 sequence is 17 residues long. V shed 0 bases and J 0 bases; nucleotides not matched to a gene: 2.

This clonotype was recorded many times. The chain combines TRBV10-3 with TRBJ1-1; perhaps TRBD1 as D (6 bases). CDR3 length: 14 amino acids. Trimming took off 7 bases at V and 5 bases at J, with 17 bases between the two ends. CDR1 ENHRY and CDR2 SYGVKD come from the germline V gene. CDR3 amino acids: CAITPTGELTEAFF. CDR3 bases: TGTGCCATCACTCCGACAGGCGAGTTAACTGAAGCTTTCTTT.

There are many counts of this clonotype. The chain employs TRBV2 and TRBJ2-5, with unresolved D. This CDR3 contains 13 residues. Trimming took 6 bases from V and 2 from J, leaving 10 bases between them. Germline V lookup: CDR1 SNHLY, CDR2 FYNNEI. CDR3 in amino acids: CASRGDTQETQYF. CDR3 nucleotide sequence: TGTGCCAGCAGAGGTGACACTCAAGAGACCCAGTACTTC.

A remark on this clonotype: An end of the junction does not agree with germline; a read error may underlie this. The rearrangement links TRBV10-3 to TRBJ2-2, with TRBD1 matching 9 bases. The CDR3 sequence is 15 residues long. In germline, CDR1 is ENHRY, CDR2 SYGVKD. CDR3: CASSYWDRVAGELFF. The CDR3, as DNA: TGTGCCAGCAGTTACTGGGACAGGGTCGCCGGGGAGCTGTTTTTT.

This clonotype was observed at least ten times. This rearrangement joins TRBV20-1 to TRBJ2-5; D not resolved. Trimming removed 0 bases at V and 4 bases at J, with 15 bases between. This CDR3 is built from 15 residues. Germline-derived CDR1 and CDR2 are DFQATT and SNEGSKA (reference sequence). This CDR3 is CSARDRTSSRETQYF. CDR3 coding DNA: TGCAGTGCTAGAGATAGGACGTCCTCCCGAGAGACCCAGTACTTC.

This clonotype turned up a few times. The V gene is TRBV14, the J gene TRBJ1-6, with 7 bases matching TRBD1. V trimming: 0 bases; J trimming: 7 bases; junction bases outside the gene matches: 6. This CDR3 has 16 residues. Per the germline V gene, CDR1 is SGHDN and CDR2 is FVKESK. The CDR3 protein is CASSQDWARGNSPLHF. CDR3 DNA sequence: TGTGCCAGCAGCCAAGATTGGGCCAGGGGGAATTCACCCCTCCACTTT.

Worth noting for this clonotype: Being one base from a much bigger clone, this may be a read error. V usage is TRBV6-1 and J usage is TRBJ1-2; TRBD1 is a possible D gene (6 bases). This CDR3 comprises 13 residues. The V gene's germline CDR1 is MNHNS and CDR2 SASEGT. The CDR3 DNA is TGTGCCAGCAACGACAGGAGAAACTATGACTACACCTTC. This translates into CASNDRRNYDYTF.

This clonotype was found many times. V gene TRBV2 combines with J gene TRBJ1-6, with D unclear. Trimming cost V 6 bases and J 6 bases, with 12 bases left between them. The CDR3 covers 14 residues. The germline V gene encodes CDR1 SNHLY and CDR2 FYNNEI. This CDR3 is CASRAGKTNSPLHF. CDR3 coding DNA: TGTGCCAGCAGAGCCGGGAAGACTAATTCACCCCTCCACTTT.

CDR3 DNA sequence: TGTGCCAGCAGCTTAGCGGCAGGGTTCGACACTGAAGCTTTCTTT. This encodes CASSLAAGFDTEAFF. V gene TRBV7-4 combines with J gene TRBJ1-1; weak D call: TRBD1 (5 bases). Trimming cost V 0 bases and J 3 bases, with 11 bases left between them. The CDR3 consists of 15 residues. The germline V gene encodes CDR1 SGHVT and CDR2 SQSDAQ.

V gene TRBV7-9 combines with J gene TRBJ2-3, with 7 bases lining up with TRBD1. The V gene's germline CDR1 is SEHNR and CDR2 FQNEAQ (reference sequence). There are 15 residues in the CDR3. V gave up 5 bases and J gave up 2 bases; unmatched junction bases: 7. The CDR3, as DNA: TGTGCCAGCAGCCTGACAGGGTACAACACAGATACGCAGTATTTT. It codes for CASSLTGYNTDTQYF.

This clonotype showed up many times. V gene TRBV5-5 combines with J gene TRBJ1-6, with D unclear. The germline V gene encodes CDR1 SGHKS and CDR2 YYEKEE (reference sequence). V lost 0 bases to trimming and J lost 11 bases, with 12 bases between them. The CDR3 runs 14 residues. CDR3 residues: CASSLGYANPPLHF. CDR3 nucleotide sequence: TGTGCCAGCAGCTTGGGATACGCCAATCCACCCCTCCACTTT.

This chain uses TRBV20-1 with TRBJ2-5; D may correspond to TRBD1 or TRBD2 (6 bases each). Germline loops: CDR1 DFQATT, CDR2 SNEGSKA (reference sequence). CDR3 length: 15 residues. Deletions cut 0 bases from V and 5 bases from J, with 16 bases between. The CDR3 DNA sequence: TGCAGTGCTAGAGATCTGGCTCGAGGGGGGGAGACCCAGTACTTC. Translated, it gives CSARDLARGGETQYF.

Of note for this clonotype: A read error may explain this, as a much larger clone is one base away. The CDR3 end shows no conserved phenylalanine or tryptophan, and so a read error is likely. The chain has TRBV12-3 or TRBV12-4 and TRBJ2-7; 9 positions match TRBD1. With V trimmed by 6 bases and J by 6 bases, 3 bases remained unmatched. CDR3 length: 12 amino acids. The CDR3 DNA reads TGTGCCAGCAGCCGGGACAGGGCCGAGCAGTACTGC. This gives the protein CASSRDRAEQYC.

The table lists this clonotype with a few counts. The rearrangement uses TRBV11-2 and TRBJ2-7; 8 bases align to TRBD1. Trimming at V came to 5 bases and at J to 4 bases, leaving 10 bases not matched to a gene. The CDR3 length is 15 residues. Germline V gene data show CDR1 as SGHAT and CDR2 as FQNNGV. CDR3 nucleotides: TGTGCCAGCAGCCCCTTGGGGACAGGCGCGTACGAGCAGTACTTC. This codes for CASSPLGTGAYEQYF.

This clonotype has at least ten counts. This chain joins TRBV12-3 or TRBV12-4 and TRBJ2-2; D not resolved. V lost 6 bases, J lost 6 bases, and 8 bases lay in between. The CDR3 sequence is 12 residues long. CDR3 sequence reads: CASRTRPGELFF. The CDR3 coding sequence is TGTGCCAGCAGAACACGACCCGGGGAGCTGTTTTTT.